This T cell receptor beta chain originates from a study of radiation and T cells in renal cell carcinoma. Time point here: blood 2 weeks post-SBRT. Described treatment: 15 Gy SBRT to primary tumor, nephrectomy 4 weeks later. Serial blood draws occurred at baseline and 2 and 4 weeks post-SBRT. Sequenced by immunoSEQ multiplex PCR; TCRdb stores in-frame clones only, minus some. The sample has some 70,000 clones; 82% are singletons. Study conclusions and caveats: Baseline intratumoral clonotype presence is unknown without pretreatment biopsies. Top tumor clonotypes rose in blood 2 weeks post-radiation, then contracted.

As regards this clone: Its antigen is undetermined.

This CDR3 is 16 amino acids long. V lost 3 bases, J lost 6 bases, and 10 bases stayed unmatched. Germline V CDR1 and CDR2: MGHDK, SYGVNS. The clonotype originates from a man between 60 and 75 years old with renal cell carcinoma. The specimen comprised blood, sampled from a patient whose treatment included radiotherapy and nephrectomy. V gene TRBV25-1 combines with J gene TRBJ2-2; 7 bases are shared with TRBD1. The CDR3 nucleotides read TGTGCCAGCAGTGACCCCAGGACAGGTGTTGCCGGGGAGCTGTTTTTT. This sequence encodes CASSDPRTGVAGELFF.